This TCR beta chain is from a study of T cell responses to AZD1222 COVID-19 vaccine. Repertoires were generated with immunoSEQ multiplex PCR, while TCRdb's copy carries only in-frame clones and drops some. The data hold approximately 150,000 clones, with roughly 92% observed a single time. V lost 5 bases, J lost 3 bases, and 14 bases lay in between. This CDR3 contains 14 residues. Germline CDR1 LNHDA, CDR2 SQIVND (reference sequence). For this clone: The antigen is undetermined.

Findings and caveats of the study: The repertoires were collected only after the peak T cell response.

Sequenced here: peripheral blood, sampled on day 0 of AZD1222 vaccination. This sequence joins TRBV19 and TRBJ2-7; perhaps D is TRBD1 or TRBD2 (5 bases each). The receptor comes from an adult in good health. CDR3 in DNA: TGTGCCAGTAGTGGGACCTTGGCGGGCTACGAGCAGTACTTC. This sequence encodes CASSGTLAGYEQYF. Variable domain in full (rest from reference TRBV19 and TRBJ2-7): DGGITQSPKYLFRKEGQNVTLSCEQNLNHDAMYWYRQDPGQGLRLIYYSQIVNDFQKGDIAEGYSVSREKKESFPLTVTSAQKNPTAFYLCASSGTLAGYEQYFGPGTRLTVT.